This T cell receptor beta chain originates from a study of blood T cell repertoires in COVID-19. The authors' processing: Amplification of reference gene primers provided the estimated nucleated cell counts. The method was immunoSEQ multiplex PCR; TCRdb's version includes in-frame clones alone and lacks a portion of them. V, J and clone size are those of that table, while D and trimming were read from the DNA. The sample contains 120,000 to 150,000 clones, around 88% of which appear only once. Sequencing used peripheral blood. The clonotype was recovered from a woman aged 55-69 years with acute or convalescent COVID-19.

CDR3 sequence: CAISDPPGLAGGHNEQFF. CDR3 coding DNA: TGTGCCATCAGTGACCCACCGGGACTAGCGGGGGGGCACAATGAGCAGTTCTTC. The rearrangement joins TRBV10-3 to TRBJ2-1, with TRBD2 matching 16 bases. The CDR3 consists of 18 residues. Germline V gene sequence: CDR1 ENHRY, CDR2 SYGVKD. The junction had 7 bases not matched to a gene; V was cut back by 3 bases and J by 5 bases.